Shown below are 21 T cell receptor beta chains from a single sample sequenced in a study of T cell repertoires in cytomegalovirus infection. No cognate antigen is known for these TCRs. Via MiXCR, TCRdb re-called the reads, giving one row per CDR3 protein. The sample comprises approximately 110,000 distinct CDR3 sequences, 42% of which are singletons, and about 74% rests with the top ten. Sequencing was performed on CD8+ T cells from cultured PBMCs, taken from culture after CMV antigen stimulation. The receptor set was obtained from a human donor in good health (CMV status not recorded). Some clones in this sample may be carry-over from other donors' samples.

This clonotype was seen a few times. The V and J genes are TRBV4-1 and TRBJ2-1; 10 bases are a match to TRBD2. This CDR3 has 16 amino acids. Per germline, CDR1 MGHRA and CDR2 YSYEKL. The J segment lost 6 bases and the V segment lost 2 bases, leaving 7 bases of the junction unmatched. CDR3 region: CASSQPTSGGANEQFF. Written as DNA, the CDR3 is TGCGCCAGCAGCCAACCCACCAGCGGGGGGGCCAATGAGCAGTTCTTC.

The J gene is TRBJ2-5, the V gene TRBV6-5, with D perhaps TRBD2 (6 bases). Trimming pared 0 bases from V and 5 bases from J, leaving 10 bases between. CDR1 is MNHEY and CDR2 is SVGAGI in the germline V gene. The CDR3 is 14 residues long. The DNA of the CDR3 is TGTGCCAGCAGTTACTCCGCTAGCGCGGAGACCCAGTACTTC. Protein: CASSYSASAETQYF.

This chain links TRBV2 with TRBJ1-4; no clear D gene. V lost 1 base and J 4 bases, leaving 10 bases between the germline ends. The CDR3 length is 15 residues. CDR1 SNHLY and CDR2 FYNNEI come from the germline V gene. CDR3 loop: CASSEVMGINEKLFF. The DNA of the CDR3 is TGTGCCAGCAGTGAAGTCATGGGGATTAATGAAAAACTGTTTTTT.

The chain joins TRBV6-5 to TRBJ2-6, with no clear D. Trimming stripped 0 bases from V and 4 bases from J, with 16 bases between. From germline, CDR1 is MNHEY and CDR2 SVGAGI. This CDR3 has 18 residues. This chain's CDR3 is CASSYSLGDSPGANVLTF. The DNA of the CDR3 is TGTGCCAGCAGTTACTCGCTTGGGGATTCGCCCGGGGCCAACGTCCTGACTTTC.

This clonotype was observed a few times. This sequence joins TRBV19 and TRBJ2-5; tentatively, D is TRBD1 or TRBD2 (6 bases each). The germline V and J ends were trimmed by 4 bases and 5 bases, with 11 bases remaining between them. The CDR3 contains 13 residues. CDR1 is LNHDA and CDR2 is SQIVND in the germline V gene (reference sequence). CDR3 region: CASSTAGGETQYF. The CDR3 region has the DNA TGTGCCAGTAGTACCGCCGGGGGCGAGACCCAGTACTTC.

The rearrangement joins TRBV4-1 to TRBJ2-2; D remains unclear. Trimming took 4 bases from V and 3 from J, leaving 12 bases between them. The CDR3 sequence is 15 residues long. Germline loops: CDR1 MGHRA, CDR2 YSYEKL. CDR3 residues: CASSPTNSYTGELFF. The CDR3, as DNA: TGCGCCAGCAGCCCCACAAACTCGTACACCGGGGAGCTGTTTTTT.

This clonotype was found once. The chain carries TRBV6-5 and TRBJ1-1, with a possible D match to TRBD1 (6 bases). V gave up 1 base and J gave up 2 bases, with 11 bases separating them. The CDR3 consists of 15 residues. Germline CDR1 is MNHEY and CDR2 is SVGAGI. CDR3 sequence: CASSYWAGGNTEAFF. As DNA, the CDR3 is TGTGCCAGCAGTTACTGGGCCGGGGGCAACACTGAAGCTTTCTTT.

The chain combines TRBV6-2 or TRBV6-3 with TRBJ1-4; a possible D gene is TRBD1 (5 bases). The CDR3 extends over 12 amino acids. Germline CDR1 and CDR2: MNHEY and SVGEGT. Trimming left V 4 bases short and J 11 bases short, with 11 bases between. CDR3 protein: CASSLRGDKLFF. For the CDR3, the DNA is TGTGCCAGCAGTTTGAGGGGAGATAAACTGTTTTTT.

The V and J genes are TRBV7-9 and TRBJ2-7, with D tentatively TRBD1 (5 bases). Germline loops: CDR1 SEHNR, CDR2 FQNEAQ (reference sequence). The CDR3 is 14 amino acids. Trimming pared 1 base from V and 0 bases from J, leaving 7 bases between. The DNA for the CDR3 is TGTGCCAGCAGCTTAGTGGACACCTCCTACGAGCAGTACTTC. Protein product: CASSLVDTSYEQYF.

This clonotype was observed a handful of times. The chain uses TRBV7-8 and TRBJ2-1, with D maybe TRBD1 (6 bases). The CDR3 loop spans 16 amino acids. The V gene lost 0 bases and the J gene lost 1 base, with 10 bases spanning the gap. CDR1 is SGHVS, CDR2 FQNEAQ, per germline. The CDR3 DNA is TGTGCCAGCAGCTTAGCGGGGGCTTGGTCCTACAATGAGCAGTTCTTC. This encodes CASSLAGAWSYNEQFF.

The rearrangement joins TRBV7-8 to TRBJ2-1, with TRBD2 identical over 8 bases. V shed 5 bases, J shed 0 bases, and the junction held 9 bases outside the gene matches. This CDR3 has 17 residues. In germline, CDR1 is SGHVS, CDR2 FQNEAQ. The CDR3 is CASSPWAGGNSYNEQFF. For the CDR3, the DNA is TGTGCCAGCAGCCCTTGGGCGGGGGGAAACTCCTACAATGAGCAGTTCTTC.

This clonotype was counted only a few times. The chain carries TRBV9 and TRBJ2-1, with 9 bases lining up with TRBD1. Germline-derived CDR1 and CDR2 are SGDLS and YYNGEE. The CDR3 is 15 residues long. V lost 3 bases and J lost 8; bases outside the gene matches: 9. In nucleotides, the CDR3 is TGTGCCAGCAGCGAATCCGGGACAGGGCTCGATGAGCAGTTCTTC. As protein: CASSESGTGLDEQFF.

This clonotype turned up a few times. The V and J genes are TRBV7-6 and TRBJ2-1, with no clear D. V was shortened by 10 bases and J by 3 bases, with 10 bases between the two germline ends. The CDR3 extends over 12 amino acids. In germline, CDR1 is SGHVS, CDR2 FNYEAQ. The CDR3 region has the DNA TGTGCCACGTCTAGAAACTACAATGAGCAGTTCTTC. It is translated as CATSRNYNEQFF.

The rearrangement joins TRBV12-3 or TRBV12-4 to TRBJ2-6, with D perhaps matching TRBD1 or TRBD2 (5 bases each). The CDR3 has 17 residues. The V and J ends lost 5 bases and 2 bases respectively, with 16 bases between them. The CDR3 loop reads CASSPYPQGPGANVLTF. CDR3 in DNA: TGTGCCAGCAGTCCTTACCCCCAGGGACCTGGGGCCAACGTCCTGACTTTC.

This clonotype was recorded a few times. The chain's CDR3 is CASSGTSGGIGELFF. In nucleotides, the CDR3 is TGTGCCAGCAGCGGGACTAGCGGGGGTATCGGGGAGCTGTTTTTT. The chain links TRBV7-8 to TRBJ2-2; TRBD2 matches at 14 bases. This CDR3 region has 15 residues. Germline-derived CDR1 and CDR2 are SGHVS and FQNEAQ. Trimming took 5 bases from V and 7 from J; bases not matched to a gene: 3.

V is TRBV7-2 and J is TRBJ2-7; 12 bases match TRBD2. Germline V gives CDR1 SGHTA, CDR2 FQGNSA. The CDR3 spans 18 residues. Trimming took 2 bases from V and 0 from J; bases not matched to a gene: 8. The CDR3 spells CASSLLLAGGAFSYEQYF. CDR3 DNA: TGTGCCAGCAGCTTATTACTAGCGGGGGGCGCCTTCTCCTACGAGCAGTACTTC.

The chain has TRBV7-2 and TRBJ2-7; 8 positions agree with TRBD2. The CDR3 is 16 residues long. V was pared by 5 bases and J by 2 bases, with 11 bases of the junction left unmatched. Germline V gives CDR1 SGHTA, CDR2 FQGNSA. CDR3 DNA sequence: TGTGCCAGCAGCCCCGGGACTAGTAGCCTCCCCTACGAGCAGTACTTC. Translated: CASSPGTSSLPYEQYF.

This chain links TRBV5-6 with TRBJ1-1; 7 bases line up with TRBD1. There are 14 residues in the CDR3. CDR1 SGHDT and CDR2 YYEEEE come from the germline V gene. V lost 8 bases and J lost 3; bases outside the gene matches: 10. The CDR3 loop reads CASAQGFLDTEAFF. As DNA, the CDR3 is TGTGCCAGTGCACAGGGGTTCCTAGACACTGAAGCTTTCTTT. The whole variable domain, filled in from reference TRBV5-6 and TRBJ1-1, reads DAGVTQSPTHLIKTRGQQVTLRCSPKSGHDTVSWYQQALGQGPQFIFQYYEEEERQRGNFPDRFSGHQFPNYSSELNVNALLLGDSALYLCASAQGFLDTEAFFGQGTRLTVV.

This clonotype was counted between two and nine times. The chain recombines TRBV7-9 with TRBJ1-4, with a weak D call TRBD1 (5 bases). Germline CDR1 SEHNR, CDR2 FQNEAQ (reference sequence). There are 16 residues in the CDR3. Trimming stripped 5 bases from V and 8 bases from J, with 21 bases between. Here the CDR3 DNA reads TGTGCCAGCAGCCCTTGGATTGACAGTCGGAGGGAAAAACTGTTTTTT. Its protein product is CASSPWIDSRREKLFF.

The chain uses TRBV27 and TRBJ2-5; D not certain. The V gene's germline CDR1 is MNHEY and CDR2 SMNVEV (reference sequence). Trimming stripped 2 bases from V and 0 bases from J, with 7 bases between. The CDR3 loop spans 14 amino acids. The CDR3 protein is CASSLKPYQETQYF. DNA of the CDR3: TGTGCCAGCAGTTTAAAGCCGTACCAAGAGACCCAGTACTTC.

This clonotype came up a few times. This chain connects TRBV6-5 to TRBJ2-5; 7 nucleotides align to TRBD2. The V segment lost 5 bases and the J segment 5 bases; nucleotides outside the gene matches: 11. In germline, CDR1 is MNHEY, CDR2 SVGAGI. This CDR3 region has 15 residues. The CDR3 loop reads CASSPSGGPGETQYF. CDR3 nucleotide sequence: TGTGCCAGCAGTCCCTCGGGGGGACCGGGGGAGACCCAGTACTTC.